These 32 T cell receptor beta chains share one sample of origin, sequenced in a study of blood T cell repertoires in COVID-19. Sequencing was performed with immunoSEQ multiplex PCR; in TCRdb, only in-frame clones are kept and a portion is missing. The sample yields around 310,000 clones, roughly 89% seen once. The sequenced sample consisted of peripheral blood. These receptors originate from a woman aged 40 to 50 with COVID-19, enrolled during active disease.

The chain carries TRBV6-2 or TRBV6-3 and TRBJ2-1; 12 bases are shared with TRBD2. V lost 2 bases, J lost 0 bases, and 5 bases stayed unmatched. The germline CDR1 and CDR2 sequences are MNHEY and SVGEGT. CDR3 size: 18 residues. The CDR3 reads CASSYPLAGGSSYNEQFF. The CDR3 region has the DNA TGTGCCAGCAGTTACCCACTAGCGGGAGGAAGCTCCTACAATGAGCAGTTCTTC.

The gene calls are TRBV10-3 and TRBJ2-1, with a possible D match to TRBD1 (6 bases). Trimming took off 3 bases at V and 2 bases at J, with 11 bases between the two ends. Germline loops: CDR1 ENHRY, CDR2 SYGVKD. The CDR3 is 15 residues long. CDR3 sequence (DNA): TGTGCCATCAGTGATCTCGGGACACCCTACAATGAGCAGTTCTTC. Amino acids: CAISDLGTPYNEQFF.

The CDR3, as DNA: TGTGCCAGCAGTTTCGGCTATGGCTACACCTTC. Translated: CASSFGYGYTF. The chain recombines TRBV28 with TRBJ1-2; D is unresolved. Germline CDR1 and CDR2: MDHEN and SYDVKM. The CDR3 contains 11 residues. Trimming took 3 bases from V and 4 from J, leaving 3 bases between them.

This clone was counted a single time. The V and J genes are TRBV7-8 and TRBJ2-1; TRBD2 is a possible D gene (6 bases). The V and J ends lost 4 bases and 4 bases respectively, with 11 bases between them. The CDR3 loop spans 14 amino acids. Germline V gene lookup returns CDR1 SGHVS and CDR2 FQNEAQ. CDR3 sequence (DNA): TGTGCCAGCAGCTCGGGACTTCTTTACAATGAGCAGTTCTTC. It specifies CASSSGLLYNEQFF. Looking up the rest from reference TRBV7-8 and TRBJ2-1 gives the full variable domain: GAGVSQSPRYKVAKRGQDVALRCDPISGHVSLFWYQQALGQGPEFLTYFQNEAQLDKSGLPSDRFFAERPEGSVSTLKIQRTQQEDSAVYLCASSSGLLYNEQFFGPGTRLTVL.

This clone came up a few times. The CDR3 coding sequence is TGTGCCAGTAGTACCACAGGGGGCGGCGGTCAGCCCCAGCATTTT. This sequence encodes CASSTTGGGGQPQHF. The rearrangement joins TRBV19 to TRBJ1-5; 9 bases map to TRBD1. Losses at the gene ends were 4 bases for V and 6 bases for J; bases not matched to a gene: 7. Germline V gene sequence: CDR1 LNHDA, CDR2 SQIVND (reference sequence). The CDR3 contains 15 residues.

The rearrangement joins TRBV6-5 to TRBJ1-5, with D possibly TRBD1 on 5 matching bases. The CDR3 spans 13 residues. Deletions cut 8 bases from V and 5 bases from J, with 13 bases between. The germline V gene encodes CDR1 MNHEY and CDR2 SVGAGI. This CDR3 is CASCRAEDQPQHF. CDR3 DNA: TGTGCCAGCTGCAGGGCCGAGGATCAGCCCCAGCATTTT.

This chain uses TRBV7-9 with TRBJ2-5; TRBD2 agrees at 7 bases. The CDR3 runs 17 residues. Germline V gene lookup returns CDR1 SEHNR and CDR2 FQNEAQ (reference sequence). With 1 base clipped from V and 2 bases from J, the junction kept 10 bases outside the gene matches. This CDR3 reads CASSLGRLREGQETQYF. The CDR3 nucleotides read TGTGCCAGCAGCTTAGGGAGGTTGAGGGAGGGTCAAGAGACCCAGTACTTC.

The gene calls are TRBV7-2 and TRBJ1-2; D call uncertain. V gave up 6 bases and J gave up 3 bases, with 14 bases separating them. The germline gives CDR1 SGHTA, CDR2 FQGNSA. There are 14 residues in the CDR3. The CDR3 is CASSRPGRDYGYTF. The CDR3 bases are TGTGCCAGCAGTCGACCAGGCAGAGACTATGGCTACACCTTC.

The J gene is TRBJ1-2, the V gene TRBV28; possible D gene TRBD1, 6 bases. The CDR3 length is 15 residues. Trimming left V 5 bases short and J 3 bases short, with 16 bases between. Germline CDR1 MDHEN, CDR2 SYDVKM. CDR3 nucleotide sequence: TGTGCCAGCAGTGCCGGGGCAGGGGCTGACTATGGCTACACCTTC. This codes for CASSAGAGADYGYTF.

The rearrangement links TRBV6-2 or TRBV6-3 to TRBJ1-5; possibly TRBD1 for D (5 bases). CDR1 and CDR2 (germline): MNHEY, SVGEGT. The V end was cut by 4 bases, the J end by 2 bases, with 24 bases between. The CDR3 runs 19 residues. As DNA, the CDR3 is TGTGCCAGCAGTTCCCAAGGGGCCCCCGTCCAGCCGGGCAATCAGCCCCAGCATTTT. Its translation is CASSSQGAPVQPGNQPQHF.

CDR3 sequence reads: CASTMAGGNQPQHF. The CDR3 coding sequence is TGTGCCAGTACGATGGCAGGGGGCAATCAGCCCCAGCATTTT. This sequence joins TRBV19 and TRBJ1-5, with D perhaps matching TRBD1 (6 bases). Trimming shortened V by 7 bases and J by 2 bases, and 12 bases separated the two germline ends. The length of the CDR3 is 14 residues. Per the germline V gene, CDR1 is LNHDA and CDR2 is SQIVND (reference sequence).

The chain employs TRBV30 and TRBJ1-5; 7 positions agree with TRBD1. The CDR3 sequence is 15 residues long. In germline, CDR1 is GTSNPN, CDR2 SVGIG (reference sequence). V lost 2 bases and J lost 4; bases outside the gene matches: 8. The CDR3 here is CAWSFTGTVNQPQHF. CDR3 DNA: TGTGCCTGGAGTTTCACCGGGACAGTTAATCAGCCCCAGCATTTT.

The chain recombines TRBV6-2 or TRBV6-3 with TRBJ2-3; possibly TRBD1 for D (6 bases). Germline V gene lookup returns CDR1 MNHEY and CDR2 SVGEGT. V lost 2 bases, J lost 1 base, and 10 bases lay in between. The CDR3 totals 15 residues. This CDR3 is CASSYRGFGTDTQYF. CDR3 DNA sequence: TGTGCCAGCAGTTACAGGGGGTTCGGCACAGATACGCAGTATTTT.

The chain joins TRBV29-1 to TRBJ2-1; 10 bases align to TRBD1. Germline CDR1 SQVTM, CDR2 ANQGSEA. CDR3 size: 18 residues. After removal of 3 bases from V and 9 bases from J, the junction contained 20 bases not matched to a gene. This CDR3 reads CSVDHTDRGIETNVEQFF. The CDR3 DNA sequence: TGCAGCGTTGATCACACGGACAGGGGGATCGAAACTAACGTTGAGCAGTTCTTC.

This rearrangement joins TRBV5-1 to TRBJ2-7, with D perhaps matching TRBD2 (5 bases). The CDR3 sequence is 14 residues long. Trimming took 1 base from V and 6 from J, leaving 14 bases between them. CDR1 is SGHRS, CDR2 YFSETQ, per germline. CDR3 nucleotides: TGCGCCAGCAGCTTGTCAGGACTCCTCTCCGAGCAGTACTTC. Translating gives CASSLSGLLSEQYF.

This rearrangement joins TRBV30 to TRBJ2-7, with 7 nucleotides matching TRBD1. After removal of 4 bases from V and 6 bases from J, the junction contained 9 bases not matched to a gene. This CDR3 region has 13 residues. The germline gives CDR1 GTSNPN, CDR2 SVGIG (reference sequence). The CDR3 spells CAWTGTVRGEQYF. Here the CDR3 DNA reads TGTGCCTGGACGGGGACAGTTCGGGGCGAGCAGTACTTC.

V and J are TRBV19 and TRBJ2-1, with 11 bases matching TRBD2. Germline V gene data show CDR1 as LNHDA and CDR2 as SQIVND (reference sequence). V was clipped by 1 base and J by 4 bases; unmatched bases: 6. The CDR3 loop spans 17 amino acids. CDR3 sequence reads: CASSIGRRTSGYNEQFF. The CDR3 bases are TGTGCCAGTAGTATAGGGAGGCGGACTAGCGGGTACAATGAGCAGTTCTTC.

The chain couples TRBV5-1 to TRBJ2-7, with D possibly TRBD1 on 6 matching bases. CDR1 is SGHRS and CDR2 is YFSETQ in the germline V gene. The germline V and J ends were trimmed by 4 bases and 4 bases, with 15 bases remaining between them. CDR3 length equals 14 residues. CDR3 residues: CASSRQGILYEQYF. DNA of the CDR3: TGCGCCAGCAGCCGGCAGGGGATTTTATACGAGCAGTACTTC.

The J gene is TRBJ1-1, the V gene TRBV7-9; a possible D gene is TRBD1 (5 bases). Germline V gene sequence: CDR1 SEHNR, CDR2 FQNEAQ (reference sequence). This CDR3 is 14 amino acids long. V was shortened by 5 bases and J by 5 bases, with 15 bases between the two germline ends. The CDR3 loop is CASSKGLGWTEAFF. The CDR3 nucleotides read TGTGCCAGCAGCAAGGGGTTAGGTTGGACTGAAGCTTTCTTT.

CDR3 sequence (DNA): TGTGCCACCAGCAGAGATCGTGACAGGGGGAACACTGAAGCTTTCTTT. Residues: CATSRDRDRGNTEAFF. V usage is TRBV15 and J usage is TRBJ1-1, with 8 positions matching TRBD1. The CDR3 runs to 16 residues. The V gene's germline CDR1 is LNHNV and CDR2 YYDKDF (reference sequence). Germline trimming cut 0 bases from V and 1 base from J; bases unmatched to any gene: 4.

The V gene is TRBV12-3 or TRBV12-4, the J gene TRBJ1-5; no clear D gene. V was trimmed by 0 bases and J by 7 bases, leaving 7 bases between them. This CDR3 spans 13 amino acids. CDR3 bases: TGTGCCAGCAGTTTAGCCGGGAAACAGCCCCAGCATTTT. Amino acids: CASSLAGKQPQHF.

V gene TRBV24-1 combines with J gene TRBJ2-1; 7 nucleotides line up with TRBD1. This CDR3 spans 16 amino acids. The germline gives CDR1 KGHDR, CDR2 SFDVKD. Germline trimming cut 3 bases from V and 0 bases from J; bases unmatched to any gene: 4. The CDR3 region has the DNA TGTGCCACCAGTGATCCCACAGGGGACTCCTACAATGAGCAGTTCTTC. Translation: CATSDPTGDSYNEQFF.

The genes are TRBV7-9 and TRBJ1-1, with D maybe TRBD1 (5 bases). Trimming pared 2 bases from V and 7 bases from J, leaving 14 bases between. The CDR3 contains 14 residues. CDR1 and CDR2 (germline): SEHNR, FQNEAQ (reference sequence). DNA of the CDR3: TGTGCCAGCAGCTTAAAGCGGGGCGCGGTTGAAGCTTTCTTT. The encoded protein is CASSLKRGAVEAFF.

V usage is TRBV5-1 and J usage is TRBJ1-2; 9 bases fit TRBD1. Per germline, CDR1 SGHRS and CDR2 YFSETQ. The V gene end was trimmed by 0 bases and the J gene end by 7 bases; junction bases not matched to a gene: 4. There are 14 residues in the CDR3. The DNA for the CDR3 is TGCGCCAGCAGCTTGGGACAGGGGGGAGCTGGCTACACCTTC. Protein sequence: CASSLGQGGAGYTF.

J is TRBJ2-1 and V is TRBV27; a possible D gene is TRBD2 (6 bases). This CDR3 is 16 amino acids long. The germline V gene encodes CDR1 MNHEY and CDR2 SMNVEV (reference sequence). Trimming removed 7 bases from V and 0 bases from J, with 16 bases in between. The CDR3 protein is CASKPNGGSSYNEQFF. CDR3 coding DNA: TGTGCCAGCAAGCCTAACGGGGGTAGCTCCTACAATGAGCAGTTCTTC.

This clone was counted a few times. For the CDR3, the DNA is TGCGCCAGCAGCTTGGCCTGGGGGGATAATTCACCCCTCCACTTT. The encoded protein is CASSLAWGDNSPLHF. This chain connects TRBV5-1 to TRBJ1-6, with D possibly matching TRBD1 (5 bases). CDR1 is SGHRS, CDR2 YFSETQ, per germline. The ends were cut back, 0 bases at V and 5 bases at J, with 9 bases in the middle. The CDR3 is 15 amino acids.

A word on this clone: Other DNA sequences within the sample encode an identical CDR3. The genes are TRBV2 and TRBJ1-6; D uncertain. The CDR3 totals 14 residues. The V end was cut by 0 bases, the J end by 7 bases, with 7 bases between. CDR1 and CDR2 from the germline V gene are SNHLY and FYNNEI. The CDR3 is CASSEARVNSPLHF. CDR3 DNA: TGTGCCAGCAGTGAAGCTAGAGTAAATTCACCCCTCCACTTT.

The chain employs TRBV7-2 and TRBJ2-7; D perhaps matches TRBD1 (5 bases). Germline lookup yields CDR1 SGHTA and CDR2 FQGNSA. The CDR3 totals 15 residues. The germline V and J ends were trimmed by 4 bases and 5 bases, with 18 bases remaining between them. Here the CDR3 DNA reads TGTGCCAGCAGCTCCCGGACAACCCAGGAAAACGAGCAGTACTTC. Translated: CASSSRTTQENEQYF.

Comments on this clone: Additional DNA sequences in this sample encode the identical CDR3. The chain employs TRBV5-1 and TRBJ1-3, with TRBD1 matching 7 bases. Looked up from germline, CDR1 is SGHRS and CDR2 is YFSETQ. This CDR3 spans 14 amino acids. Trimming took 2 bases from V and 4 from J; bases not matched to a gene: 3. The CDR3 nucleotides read TGCGCCAGCAGCTTAACAGGGGTCGGAAACACCATATATTTT. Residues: CASSLTGVGNTIYF.

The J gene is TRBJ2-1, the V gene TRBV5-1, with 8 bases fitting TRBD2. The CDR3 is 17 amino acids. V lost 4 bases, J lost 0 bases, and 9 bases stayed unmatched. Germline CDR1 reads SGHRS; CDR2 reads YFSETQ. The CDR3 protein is CASSPGGMASSYNEQFF. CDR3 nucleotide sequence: TGCGCCAGCAGCCCGGGAGGGATGGCTAGCTCCTACAATGAGCAGTTCTTC.

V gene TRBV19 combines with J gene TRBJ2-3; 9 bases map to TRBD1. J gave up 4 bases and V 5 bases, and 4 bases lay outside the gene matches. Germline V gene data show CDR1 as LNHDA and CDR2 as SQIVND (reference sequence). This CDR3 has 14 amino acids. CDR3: CASSFTGGADTQYF. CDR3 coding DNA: TGTGCCAGTAGTTTTACAGGGGGCGCAGATACGCAGTATTTT.

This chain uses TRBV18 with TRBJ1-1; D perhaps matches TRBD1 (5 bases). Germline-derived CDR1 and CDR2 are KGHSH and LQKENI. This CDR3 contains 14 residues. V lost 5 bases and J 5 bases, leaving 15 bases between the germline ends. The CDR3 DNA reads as TGTGCCAGCTCAGAGCGTCAGGGATATACTGAAGCTTTCTTT. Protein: CASSERQGYTEAFF.